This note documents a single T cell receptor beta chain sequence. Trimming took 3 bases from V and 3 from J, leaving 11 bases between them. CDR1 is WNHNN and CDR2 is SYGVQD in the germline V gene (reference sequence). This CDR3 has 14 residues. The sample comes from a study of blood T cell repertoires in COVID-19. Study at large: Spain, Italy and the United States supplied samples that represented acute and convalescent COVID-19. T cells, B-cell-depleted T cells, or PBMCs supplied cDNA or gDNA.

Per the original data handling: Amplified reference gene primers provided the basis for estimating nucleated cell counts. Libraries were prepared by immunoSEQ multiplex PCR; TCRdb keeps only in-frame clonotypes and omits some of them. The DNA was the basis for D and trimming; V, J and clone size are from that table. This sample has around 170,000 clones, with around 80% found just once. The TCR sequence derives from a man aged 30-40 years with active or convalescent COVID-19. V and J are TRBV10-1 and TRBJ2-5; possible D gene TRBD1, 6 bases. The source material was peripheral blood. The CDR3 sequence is CASSEGGPKETQYF. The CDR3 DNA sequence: TGCGCCAGCAGTGAAGGGGGACCGAAAGAGACCCAGTACTTC.